One sample yielded the 27 T cell receptor beta chains listed below, sequenced in a study of beta chain features in type 1 diabetes. Whole-study results and caveats: TCRB CDR3s were moderately but significantly shorter in Type 1 diabetes patients in all four CD4+ subsets.

Their cognate antigens are unknown. Sequenced material consisted of expressed TCRB transcripts (all of the isolated RNA was reverse transcribed). This table comes from immunoSEQ multiplex PCR, and its TCRdb copy is limited to in-frame clones, with some not included. The top ten clones hold around 0.016% of a sample with about 270,000 clones, 13% to 15% of them seen once. The specimen was naive CD4+ T cells from blood. The receptors originated from a man aged 25 to 40 with type 1 diabetes.

This clone was observed a handful of times. This rearrangement joins TRBV18 to TRBJ2-3; D ambiguous. Trimming stripped 0 bases from V and 2 bases from J, with 6 bases between. The CDR3 is 14 residues long. The germline V gene has CDR1 KGHSH and CDR2 LQKENI. This CDR3 is CASSPPAVTDTQYF. CDR3 coding DNA: TGTGCCAGCTCACCACCGGCGGTCACAGATACGCAGTATTTT.

This clone was seen many times. The chain employs TRBV4-3 and TRBJ2-7; 9 nucleotides agree with TRBD1. Trimming cost V 3 bases and J 3 bases; bases outside gene matches: 6. CDR1 is LGHNA and CDR2 is YSLEER in the germline V gene. The CDR3 length is 15 residues. The CDR3 spells CASSQGQGSHYEQYF. The CDR3 coding sequence is TGCGCCAGCAGCCAGGGACAGGGCTCCCACTACGAGCAGTACTTC.

CDR3 DNA sequence: TGTGCCAGCAATTCCGGGACAGGGTTCAACTATGGCTACACCTTC. It encodes CASNSGTGFNYGYTF. The chain carries TRBV28 and TRBJ1-2; 9 nucleotides agree with TRBD1. Germline values: CDR1 MDHEN, CDR2 SYDVKM. The V gene end was trimmed by 7 bases and the J gene end by 2 bases; junction bases not matched to a gene: 8. The CDR3 loop spans 15 amino acids.

V is TRBV9 and J is TRBJ2-3, with 14 bases lining up with TRBD2. Looked up from germline, CDR1 is SGDLS and CDR2 is YYNGEE. J was trimmed by 11 bases and V by 4 bases; bases with no gene match: 9. The CDR3 has 15 residues. The DNA for the CDR3 is TGTGCCAGCAGCTCCCGAGGGACTAGCGGGAGTTTGCAGTATTTT. Its translation: CASSSRGTSGSLQYF.

Only a few counts were recorded for this clone. The chain joins TRBV29-1 to TRBJ2-5, with 16 bases lining up with TRBD2. Germline V gives CDR1 SQVTM, CDR2 ANQGSEA. This CDR3 region has 17 residues. Trimming removed 6 bases from V and 4 bases from J; junction bases left unmatched: 11. The CDR3 sequence is CSVSGSGTSGGGETQYF. The CDR3 DNA reads as TGCAGCGTCTCGGGTTCGGGGACTAGCGGGGGGGGAGAGACCCAGTACTTC.

V gene TRBV9 combines with J gene TRBJ2-1; TRBD2 might be the D (6 bases). Trimming shortened V by 2 bases and J by 4 bases, and 10 bases separated the two germline ends. The germline V gene has CDR1 SGDLS and CDR2 YYNGEE. The CDR3 length is 14 residues. For the CDR3, the DNA is TGTGCCAGCAGCGTGGGACTGGATTACAATGAGCAGTTCTTC. Encoded protein: CASSVGLDYNEQFF.

The rearrangement uses TRBV25-1 and TRBJ2-7; possibly TRBD2 for D (6 bases). CDR1 MGHDK and CDR2 SYGVNS come from the germline V gene. The V gene lost 5 bases and the J gene lost 0 bases, with 11 bases spanning the gap. CDR3 length: 14 residues. CDR3 sequence reads: CASSSGTYSYEQYF. CDR3 nucleotide sequence: TGTGCCAGCAGTTCCGGGACTTACTCCTACGAGCAGTACTTC.

This clone was recorded a few times. The chain combines TRBV5-1 with TRBJ2-5, with 12 positions matching TRBD2. Trimming took 4 bases from V and 6 from J; bases not matched to a gene: 10. Germline lookup yields CDR1 SGHRS and CDR2 YFSETQ. The CDR3 length is 16 residues. For the CDR3, the DNA is TGCGCCAGCAGCCCGACTAGCGGGAGTGTTGGAAAGACCCAGTACTTC. Its translation: CASSPTSGSVGKTQYF. Variable domain in full (rest from reference TRBV5-1 and TRBJ2-5): KAGVTQTPRYLIKTRGQQVTLSCSPISGHRSVSWYQQTPGQGLQFLFEYFSETQRNKGNFPGRFSGRQFSNSRSEMNVSTLELGDSALYLCASSPTSGSVGKTQYFGPGTRLLVL.

J is TRBJ2-1 and V is TRBV18, with TRBD2 identical over 12 bases. Germline V gene data show CDR1 as KGHSH and CDR2 as LQKENI. V was pared by 3 bases and J by 5 bases, with 2 bases of the junction left unmatched. This CDR3 has 15 amino acids. In DNA form, the CDR3 reads TGTGCCAGCTCACCTCTAGCGGGAGGGGACAATGAGCAGTTCTTC. This gives the protein CASSPLAGGDNEQFF.

The table lists this clone with a few counts. The CDR3 nucleotides are TGTGCCAGCAGCCAAGATAGCGGGAGGGCTTCCTACGAGCAGTACTTC. Translating it yields CASSQDSGRASYEQYF. The chain employs TRBV4-2 and TRBJ2-7; 11 bases are shared with TRBD2. V trimming: 0 bases; J trimming: 1 base; junction bases outside the gene matches: 2. Per the germline V gene, CDR1 is LGHNA and CDR2 is YNFKEQ. This CDR3 comprises 16 residues.

This clone was detected a few times. Here the CDR3 DNA reads TGCGCCAGCAGCCCCGGACACGAGAACAATGAGCAGTTCTTC. It encodes CASSPGHENNEQFF. This chain connects TRBV5-1 to TRBJ2-1; tentatively, D is TRBD1 (5 bases). The CDR3 covers 14 residues. CDR1 is SGHRS and CDR2 is YFSETQ in the germline V gene. V dropped 4 bases and J dropped 5 bases, with 13 bases sitting between them.

V gene TRBV25-1 combines with J gene TRBJ2-7, with TRBD1 as a possible D gene (8 bases). From germline, CDR1 is MGHDK and CDR2 SYGVNS. Trimming shortened V by 2 bases and J by 9 bases, and 14 bases separated the two germline ends. The CDR3 covers 13 residues. The CDR3 bases are TGTGCCAGCAGTGAAGGACAGGGAGGGTCGCAGTACTTC. Encoded protein: CASSEGQGGSQYF.

J is TRBJ2-2 and V is TRBV11-2; a weak D match, TRBD1 (6 bases). Germline V gives CDR1 SGHAT, CDR2 FQNNGV. This CDR3 is 17 amino acids long. The V and J ends lost 0 bases and 5 bases respectively, with 16 bases between them. The CDR3 DNA reads TGTGCCAGCAGCTTAGATACGCAGGGGTGGATAACCGGGGAGCTGTTTTTT. It codes for CASSLDTQGWITGELFF.

This clone was seen repeatedly, ten times or more. The rearrangement joins TRBV14 to TRBJ2-1; the match to TRBD2 covers 12 bases. Germline V lookup: CDR1 SGHDN, CDR2 FVKESK. The CDR3 is made up of 14 amino acids. J was trimmed by 8 bases and V by 8 bases; bases with no gene match: 7. CDR3 nucleotides: TGTGCCAGCCAAAGACTAGCGGGAGAGGATGAGCAGTTCTTC. It specifies CASQRLAGEDEQFF.

V gene TRBV28 combines with J gene TRBJ2-3; TRBD2 is a possible D gene (7 bases). The CDR3 runs 12 residues. Between the trimmed V and J ends, which lost 5 bases and 8 bases, there was a span of 11 bases. Germline V gene sequence: CDR1 MDHEN, CDR2 SYDVKM. As DNA, the CDR3 is TGTGCCAGCAGTCGGGGAGGGGGTACGCAGTATTTT. Encoded protein: CASSRGGGTQYF. The variable domain in full, with the rest retrieved from reference TRBV28 and TRBJ2-3, is DVKVTQSSRYLVKRTGEKVFLECVQDMDHENMFWYRQDPGLGLRLIYFSYDVKMKEKGDIPEGYSVSREKKERFSLILESASTNQTSMYLCASSRGGGTQYFGPGTRLTVL.

The chain carries TRBV27 and TRBJ2-2; 7 positions match TRBD1. CDR1 is MNHEY, CDR2 SMNVEV, per germline (reference sequence). The CDR3 loop spans 17 amino acids. V gave up 3 bases and J gave up 2 bases; unmatched junction bases: 9. CDR3 loop: CASSLFPGQVNTGELFF. CDR3 sequence (DNA): TGTGCCAGCAGTTTGTTCCCTGGACAGGTTAACACCGGGGAGCTGTTTTTT.

This sequence joins TRBV29-1 and TRBJ2-3, with 7 nucleotides matching TRBD2. Per the germline V gene, CDR1 is SQVTM and CDR2 is ANQGSEA. The CDR3 extends over 15 amino acids. J lost 6 bases, V lost 4 bases, and 13 bases had no gene match. CDR3 coding DNA: TGCAGCGTTGCCCCCACTGCGGGAGCGGGTGATACGCAGTATTTT. Its translation is CSVAPTAGAGDTQYF.

The V call is TRBV4-3, the J call TRBJ2-7; D is possibly TRBD2 (5 bases). Trimming cost V 0 bases and J 2 bases, with 14 bases left between them. The CDR3 loop spans 16 amino acids. Germline V gene data show CDR1 as LGHNA and CDR2 as YSLEER. CDR3 sequence reads: CASSQDHRGLTYEQYF. CDR3 DNA: TGCGCCAGCAGCCAAGATCATCGAGGGTTGACCTACGAGCAGTACTTC.

The rearrangement links TRBV7-3 to TRBJ2-2, with 7 nucleotides matching TRBD1. The CDR3 is 14 amino acids. Trimming removed 5 bases from V and 0 bases from J; junction bases left unmatched: 0. Germline CDR1 reads SGHTA; CDR2 reads FQGTGA. The CDR3 region is CASSGTANTGELFF. DNA of the CDR3: TGTGCCAGCAGCGGGACAGCGAACACCGGGGAGCTGTTTTTT.

The J gene is TRBJ1-1, the V gene TRBV20-1; 7 bases are shared with TRBD1. With 6 bases clipped from V and 7 bases from J, the junction kept 5 bases outside the gene matches. The germline V gene encodes CDR1 DFQATT and CDR2 SNEGSKA (reference sequence). The CDR3 is 11 amino acids. The CDR3 loop reads CSARGTVEAFF. Here the CDR3 DNA reads TGCAGTGCAAGGGGGACAGTTGAAGCTTTCTTT.

This rearrangement joins TRBV15 to TRBJ2-1; no clear D. The CDR3 sequence is 16 residues long. Trimming took 1 base from V and 1 from J, leaving 11 bases between them. Looked up from germline, CDR1 is LNHNV and CDR2 is YYDKDF (reference sequence). This chain's CDR3 is CATSRGESVSYNEQFF. CDR3 in DNA: TGTGCCACCAGCAGAGGTGAAAGCGTTTCCTACAATGAGCAGTTCTTC.

This chain joins TRBV27 and TRBJ1-5, with 10 bases that match TRBD1. The CDR3 length is 16 residues. The germline CDR1 and CDR2 sequences are MNHEY and SMNVEV (reference sequence). V shed 5 bases, J shed 9 bases, and the junction held 13 bases outside the gene matches. Written as DNA, the CDR3 is TGTGCCAGCAGTCGTAACCTTCCGGGACAGGGGAGGCCCCAGCATTTT. Translated, it gives CASSRNLPGQGRPQHF.

V and J are TRBV7-9 and TRBJ2-1; D gene unclear. Per the germline V gene, CDR1 is SEHNR and CDR2 is FQNEAQ (reference sequence). V lost 9 bases and J lost 3, with 6 bases in between. The CDR3 sequence is 11 residues long. CDR3 coding DNA: TGTGCCAGTACCGGCTACAATGAGCAGTTCTTC. Translation gives CASTGYNEQFF. Full variable domain (outside the CDR3, taken from reference TRBV7-9 and TRBJ2-1): DTGVSQNPRHKITKRGQNVTFRCDPISEHNRLYWYRQTLGQGPEFLTYFQNEAQLEKSRLLSDRFSAERPKGSFSTLEIQRTEQGDSAMYLCASTGYNEQFFGPGTRLTVL.

The chain carries TRBV29-1 and TRBJ1-5, with TRBD1 matching 7 bases. There are 14 residues in the CDR3. Germline CDR1 reads SQVTM; CDR2 reads ANQGSEA. J lost 2 bases, V lost 4 bases, and 5 bases had no gene match. The CDR3 reads CSVGGTEGNQPQHF. The CDR3 region has the DNA TGCAGCGTTGGGGGGACAGAAGGCAATCAGCCCCAGCATTTT.

The V call is TRBV5-1, the J call TRBJ1-1, with no clear D. The germline V gene has CDR1 SGHRS and CDR2 YFSETQ. The CDR3 runs 13 residues. V gave up 4 bases and J gave up 4 bases, with 11 bases separating them. CDR3 nucleotides: TGCGCCAGCAGCATTGGCCAGATCACTGAAGCTTTCTTT. The encoded protein is CASSIGQITEAFF.

The chain carries TRBV15 and TRBJ2-3; no clear D. Germline V gives CDR1 LNHNV, CDR2 YYDKDF (reference sequence). Trimming cost V 3 bases and J 9 bases, with 13 bases left between them. The CDR3 is made up of 13 amino acids. The CDR3 spells CATSSLAIGTQYF. In nucleotides, the CDR3 is TGTGCCACCAGCAGTCTCGCCATCGGGACGCAGTATTTT. The whole variable domain, filled in from reference TRBV15 and TRBJ2-3, reads DAMVIQNPRYQVTQFGKPVTLSCSQTLNHNVMYWYQQKSSQAPKLLFHYYDKDFNNEADTPDNFQSRRPNTSFCFLDIRSPGLGDTAMYLCATSSLAIGTQYFGPGTRLTVL.

The CDR3: CASSLRYPSTGELFF. The CDR3 DNA is TGTGCCAGCAGCTTACGGTACCCGAGCACCGGGGAGCTGTTTTTT. The genes are TRBV7-2 and TRBJ2-2; D unresolved. Between the trimmed V and J ends, which lost 2 bases and 4 bases, there was a span of 11 bases. The germline V gene has CDR1 SGHTA and CDR2 FQGNSA. The CDR3 loop spans 15 amino acids.